This T cell receptor beta chain derives from a study of control samples from healthy donors and cancer patients. Assay used: immunoSEQ multiplex PCR; TCRdb lists only in-frame clones, some missing. This table has under 95,000 clones, around 84% appearing once. This clone came up once. The receptor comes from a man aged 50-59 years in good health. Sequencing used blood.

The CDR3 region has the DNA TGTGCCATCAGTGGGGGACTAGCGGGATCCTACGAGCAGTACTTC. Protein product: CAISGGLAGSYEQYF. The V call is TRBV10-3, the J call TRBJ2-7; TRBD2 agrees at 13 bases. This CDR3 is 15 amino acids long. Germline CDR1 reads ENHRY; CDR2 reads SYGVKD. Germline trimming cut 4 bases from V and 1 base from J; bases unmatched to any gene: 1.